The 16 T cell receptor beta chains reported below all come from one sample, sequenced in a study of T-cell memory formation after mild COVID-19. TCRdb recomputed calls from the 5' RACE reads with MiXCR, one row per CDR3 protein. The sample consists of roughly 340,000 distinct CDR3 sequences, about 20% of them appearing once. Sequencing was carried out using PBMCs or a T cell subset sorted from them (not recorded which). The receptors shown here come from a man aged 18 to 29 who had mild COVID-19 (a few samples of this study predate the infection). Cell type and time point are not known.

The rearrangement joins TRBV4-3 to TRBJ1-4; D possibly corresponds to TRBD1 (6 bases). Between the trimmed V and J ends, which lost 1 base and 7 bases, there was a span of 13 bases. Germline-derived CDR1 and CDR2 are LGHNA and YSLEER. This CDR3 comprises 15 residues. DNA of the CDR3: TGCGCCAGCAGCCAAGTCCAGGGGAGGGGTGAAAAACTGTTTTTT. Encoded protein: CASSQVQGRGEKLFF.

The CDR3, as DNA: TGTGCCAGCAGCAGCAGGGTGGGTGAGCAGTTCTTC. Protein product: CASSSRVGEQFF. The chain recombines TRBV11-2 with TRBJ2-1; a weak D match, TRBD1 (5 bases). Deletions cut 5 bases from V and 9 bases from J, with 11 bases between. This CDR3 has 12 amino acids. CDR1 is SGHAT and CDR2 is FQNNGV in the germline V gene.

The CDR3 protein is CASSGSASGTSGTNTGELFF. DNA of the CDR3: TGCGCCAGCAGCGGATCCGCATCCGGGACTAGCGGAACGAACACCGGGGAGCTGTTTTTT. The chain combines TRBV5-1 with TRBJ2-2, with TRBD2 identical over 11 bases. Germline V CDR1 and CDR2: SGHRS, YFSETQ. Germline trimming cut 4 bases from V and 0 bases from J; bases unmatched to any gene: 14. The CDR3 sequence is 20 residues long.

This sequence joins TRBV23-1 and TRBJ1-5, with D uncertain. TRBV23-1 is classed as an ORF, of uncertain function. This CDR3 contains 15 residues. The V and J ends lost 1 base and 0 bases respectively, with 7 bases between them. CDR3 in amino acids: CASSQWKDSNQPQHF. CDR3 sequence (DNA): TGCGCCAGCAGTCAATGGAAGGATAGCAATCAGCCCCAGCATTTT.

Many counts were recorded for this clonotype. V is TRBV27 and J is TRBJ1-1; D unclear. CDR1 and CDR2 from the germline V gene are MNHEY and SMNVEV (reference sequence). V was clipped by 4 bases and J by 1 base, with 7 bases between them. CDR3 length equals 13 residues. CDR3 amino acids: CASSSRENTEAFF. The DNA for the CDR3 is TGTGCCAGCAGTTCACGAGAGAACACTGAAGCTTTCTTT.

The chain uses TRBV7-9 and TRBJ1-3; weak D call: TRBD1 (5 bases). V gave up 5 bases and J gave up 6 bases, with 14 bases separating them. The CDR3 spans 14 residues. The germline CDR1 and CDR2 sequences are SEHNR and FQNEAQ (reference sequence). The CDR3 DNA sequence: TGTGCCAGCAGCACAACCGGGACTCCAAACACCATATATTTT. This encodes CASSTTGTPNTIYF.

The V gene is TRBV5-1, the J gene TRBJ2-7; TRBD1 aligns across 7 bases. The J segment lost 0 bases and the V segment lost 4 bases, leaving 7 bases of the junction unmatched. The CDR3 sequence is 15 residues long. From germline, CDR1 is SGHRS and CDR2 YFSETQ. CDR3 sequence (DNA): TGCGCCAGCAGCCCCGGACAGGTTAGCTCCTACGAGCAGTACTTC. Protein sequence: CASSPGQVSSYEQYF. Full variable domain (missing parts from reference TRBV5-1 and TRBJ2-7): KAGVTQTPRYLIKTRGQQVTLSCSPISGHRSVSWYQQTPGQGLQFLFEYFSETQRNKGNFPGRFSGRQFSNSRSEMNVSTLELGDSALYLCASSPGQVSSYEQYFGPGTRLTVT.

The chain combines TRBV2 with TRBJ2-7; TRBD1 agrees at 7 bases. Trimming took 6 bases from V and 2 from J; bases not matched to a gene: 7. The CDR3 loop spans 14 amino acids. Looked up from germline, CDR1 is SNHLY and CDR2 is FYNNEI. The CDR3 DNA is TGTGCCAGCAGAGCCCCAGGGGGAGCCTACGAGCAGTACTTC. Residues: CASRAPGGAYEQYF.

The chain employs TRBV20-1 and TRBJ1-5; no firm D call. Germline CDR1 and CDR2: DFQATT and SNEGSKA (reference sequence). CDR3 length: 13 amino acids. Trimming pared 2 bases from V and 3 bases from J, leaving 8 bases between. The CDR3 loop reads CSARISDNQPQHF. The CDR3 DNA reads as TGCAGTGCTAGAATTAGTGACAATCAGCCCCAGCATTTT.

The chain uses TRBV15 and TRBJ2-1; 11 nucleotides line up with TRBD2. The CDR3 is made up of 16 amino acids. Germline V CDR1 and CDR2: LNHNV, YYDKDF (reference sequence). V shed 1 base and J 6 bases; nucleotides not matched to a gene: 5. This CDR3 reads CATSRAPLAGGNEQFF. In nucleotides, the CDR3 is TGTGCCACCAGCAGAGCCCCCCTAGCGGGGGGCAATGAGCAGTTCTTC. Based on the CDR3 plus reference TRBV15 and TRBJ2-1, the full variable domain is DAMVIQNPRYQVTQFGKPVTLSCSQTLNHNVMYWYQQKSSQAPKLLFHYYDKDFNNEADTPDNFQSRRPNTSFCFLDIRSPGLGDTAMYLCATSRAPLAGGNEQFFGPGTRLTVL.

The genes are TRBV27 and TRBJ2-5, with TRBD2 matching over 8 bases. V dropped 3 bases and J dropped 5; count of bases not matched to a gene: 8. Germline CDR1 and CDR2: MNHEY and SMNVEV (reference sequence). The CDR3 loop spans 15 amino acids. CDR3 amino acids: CASSLLGGGSETQYF. The CDR3 region has the DNA TGTGCCAGCAGTTTGCTCGGGGGGGGTAGTGAGACCCAGTACTTC.

CDR3 coding DNA: TGTGCCAGCAGTTTGGGGGGACTAGCGGAGAATGAGCAGTTCTTC. Protein product: CASSLGGLAENEQFF. J is TRBJ2-1 and V is TRBV27, with TRBD2 matching over 11 bases. CDR1 and CDR2 from the germline V gene are MNHEY and SMNVEV (reference sequence). The CDR3 contains 15 residues. V was clipped by 3 bases and J by 7 bases; unmatched bases: 5.

There are a few counts of this clonotype. The chain employs TRBV30 and TRBJ2-7; 10 bases fit TRBD2. Germline-derived CDR1 and CDR2 are GTSNPN and SVGIG (reference sequence). CDR3 length: 12 amino acids. The J segment lost 6 bases and the V segment lost 3 bases, leaving 2 bases of the junction unmatched. CDR3 DNA: TGTGCCTGGAGCTTAGCGGGGGGCGAGCAGTACTTC. Residues: CAWSLAGGEQYF.

This clonotype was seen more than once but under ten times. This chain joins TRBV18 and TRBJ1-6; D is ambiguous. The germline CDR1 and CDR2 sequences are KGHSH and LQKENI. V shed 3 bases and J shed 5 bases, with 11 bases lying between them. The CDR3 contains 15 residues. The CDR3 region is CASSPGRLNNSPLHF. CDR3 in DNA: TGTGCCAGCTCACCCGGACGGCTCAATAATTCACCCCTCCACTTT. Filled out from reference TRBV18 and TRBJ1-6, the complete variable domain reads NAGVMQNPRHLVRRRGQEARLRCSPMKGHSHVYWYRQLPEEGLKFMVYLQKENIIDESGMPKERFSAEFPKEGPSILRIQQVVRGDSAAYFCASSPGRLNNSPLHFGNGTRLTVT.

This clonotype was observed a few times. The chain joins TRBV6-5 to TRBJ1-1; D gene ambiguous. V lost 2 bases and J lost 2, with 15 bases in between. The CDR3 totals 16 residues. The V gene's germline CDR1 is MNHEY and CDR2 SVGAGI. The CDR3 loop is CASSYGGAHRNTEAFF. In DNA form, the CDR3 reads TGTGCCAGCAGTTACGGTGGAGCTCATCGAAACACTGAAGCTTTCTTT.

The chain couples TRBV30 to TRBJ2-7; D might be TRBD2 (7 bases). CDR1 is GTSNPN and CDR2 is SVGIG in the germline V gene (reference sequence). The CDR3 length is 14 residues. The V end was cut by 8 bases, the J end by 2 bases, with 19 bases between. Here the CDR3 reads CARGAGVGAYEQYF. The DNA of the CDR3 is TGTGCCCGGGGGGCGGGAGTAGGGGCCTACGAGCAGTACTTC.